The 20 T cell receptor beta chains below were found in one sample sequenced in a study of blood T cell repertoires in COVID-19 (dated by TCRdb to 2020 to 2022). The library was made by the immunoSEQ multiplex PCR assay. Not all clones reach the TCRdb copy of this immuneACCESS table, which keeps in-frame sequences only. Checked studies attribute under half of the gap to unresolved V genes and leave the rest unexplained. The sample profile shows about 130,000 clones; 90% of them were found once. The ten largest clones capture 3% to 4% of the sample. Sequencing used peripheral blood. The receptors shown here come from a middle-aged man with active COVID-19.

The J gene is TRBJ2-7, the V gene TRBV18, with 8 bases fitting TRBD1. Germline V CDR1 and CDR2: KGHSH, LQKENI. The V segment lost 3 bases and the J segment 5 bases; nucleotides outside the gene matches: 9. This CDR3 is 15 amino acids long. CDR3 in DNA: TGTGCCAGCTCACCTCCCAGGGGGCTCTTCCACGAGCAGTACTTC. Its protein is CASSPPRGLFHEQYF.

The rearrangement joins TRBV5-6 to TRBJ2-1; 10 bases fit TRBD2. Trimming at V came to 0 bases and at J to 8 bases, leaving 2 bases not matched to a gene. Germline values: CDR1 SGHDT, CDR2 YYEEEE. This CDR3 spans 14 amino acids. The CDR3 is CASSLALAGDEQFF. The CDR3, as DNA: TGTGCCAGCAGCTTGGCCCTAGCGGGAGATGAGCAGTTCTTC. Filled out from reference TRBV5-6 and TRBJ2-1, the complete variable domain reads DAGVTQSPTHLIKTRGQQVTLRCSPKSGHDTVSWYQQALGQGPQFIFQYYEEEERQRGNFPDRFSGHQFPNYSSELNVNALLLGDSALYLCASSLALAGDEQFFGPGTRLTVL.

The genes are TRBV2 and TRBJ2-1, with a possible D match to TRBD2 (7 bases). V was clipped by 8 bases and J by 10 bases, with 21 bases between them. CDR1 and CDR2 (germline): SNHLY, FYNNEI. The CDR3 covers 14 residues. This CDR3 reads CASGDLRTGGEQFF. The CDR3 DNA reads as TGTGCCAGCGGGGACCTTCGGACGGGGGGCGAGCAGTTCTTC. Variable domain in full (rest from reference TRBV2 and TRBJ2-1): EPEVTQTPSHQVTQMGQEVILRCVPISNHLYFYWYRQILGQKVEFLVSFYNNEISEKSEIFDDQFSVERPDGSNFTLKIRSTKLEDSAMYFCASGDLRTGGEQFFGPGTRLTVL.

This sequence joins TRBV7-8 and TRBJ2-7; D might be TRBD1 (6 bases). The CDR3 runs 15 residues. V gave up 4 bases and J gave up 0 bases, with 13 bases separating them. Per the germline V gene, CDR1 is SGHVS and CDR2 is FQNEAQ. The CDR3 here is CASSSRTASSYEQYF. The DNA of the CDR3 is TGTGCCAGCAGCTCACGGACAGCCAGCTCCTACGAGCAGTACTTC.

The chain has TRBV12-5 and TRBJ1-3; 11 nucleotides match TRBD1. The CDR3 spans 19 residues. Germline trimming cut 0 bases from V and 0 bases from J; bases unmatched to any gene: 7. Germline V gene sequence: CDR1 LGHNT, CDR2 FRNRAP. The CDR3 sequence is CASGLVLGQGDYSGNTIYF. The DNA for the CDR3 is TGTGCTAGTGGTTTGGTATTGGGACAGGGGGACTACTCTGGAAACACCATATATTTT.

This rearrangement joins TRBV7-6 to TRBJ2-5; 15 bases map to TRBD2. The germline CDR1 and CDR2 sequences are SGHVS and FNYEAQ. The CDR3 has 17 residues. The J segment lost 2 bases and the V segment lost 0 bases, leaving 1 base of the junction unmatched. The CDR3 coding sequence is TGTGCCAGCAGCTTAGCCGGGACTAGCGGGGGGCAAGAGACCCAGTACTTC. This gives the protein CASSLAGTSGGQETQYF.

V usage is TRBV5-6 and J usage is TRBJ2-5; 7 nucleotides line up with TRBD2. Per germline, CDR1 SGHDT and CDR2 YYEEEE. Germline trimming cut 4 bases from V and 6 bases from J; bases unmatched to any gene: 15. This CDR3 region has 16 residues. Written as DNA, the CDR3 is TGTGCCAGCAGCCAAGGACTAGGGATCTCTCTGAAGACCCAGTACTTC. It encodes CASSQGLGISLKTQYF.

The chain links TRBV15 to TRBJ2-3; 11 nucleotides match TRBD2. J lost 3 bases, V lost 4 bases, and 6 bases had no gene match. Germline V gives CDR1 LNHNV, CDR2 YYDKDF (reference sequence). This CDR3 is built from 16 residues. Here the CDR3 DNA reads TGTGCCACCAGCAAACACGGGACTAGCGGAACAGATACGCAGTATTTT. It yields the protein CATSKHGTSGTDTQYF.

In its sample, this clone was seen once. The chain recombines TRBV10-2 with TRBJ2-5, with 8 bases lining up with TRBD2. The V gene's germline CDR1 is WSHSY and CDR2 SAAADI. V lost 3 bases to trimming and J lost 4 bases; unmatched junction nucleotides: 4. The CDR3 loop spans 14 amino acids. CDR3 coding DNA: TGCGCCAGCAGTGAAGGAAGCGGGGGAGAGACCCAGTACTTC. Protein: CASSEGSGGETQYF.

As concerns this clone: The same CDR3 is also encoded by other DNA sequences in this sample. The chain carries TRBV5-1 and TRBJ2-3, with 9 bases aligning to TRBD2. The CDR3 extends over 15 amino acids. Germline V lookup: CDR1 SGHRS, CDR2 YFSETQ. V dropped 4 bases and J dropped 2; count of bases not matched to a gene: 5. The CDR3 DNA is TGCGCCAGCAGCCTGGCTAGCGGGGTCACAGATACGCAGTATTTT. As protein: CASSLASGVTDTQYF. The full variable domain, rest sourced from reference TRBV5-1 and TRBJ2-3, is KAGVTQTPRYLIKTRGQQVTLSCSPISGHRSVSWYQQTPGQGLQFLFEYFSETQRNKGNFPGRFSGRQFSNSRSEMNVSTLELGDSALYLCASSLASGVTDTQYFGPGTRLTVL.

In DNA, the CDR3 is TGCAGCGTTGAGCTAGCCCAAGAGACCCAGTACTTC. This gives the protein CSVELAQETQYF. The J gene is TRBJ2-5, the V gene TRBV29-1, with D perhaps matching TRBD2 (5 bases). Trimming pared 3 bases from V and 1 base from J, leaving 6 bases between. The CDR3 has 12 residues. Germline V gene lookup returns CDR1 SQVTM and CDR2 ANQGSEA.

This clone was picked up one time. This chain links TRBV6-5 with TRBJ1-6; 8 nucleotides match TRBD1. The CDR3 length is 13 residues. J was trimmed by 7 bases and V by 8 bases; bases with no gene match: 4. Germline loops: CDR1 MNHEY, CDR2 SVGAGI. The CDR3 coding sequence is TGTGCCAGCGGCAGGGGGCAAAATTCACCCCTCCACTTT. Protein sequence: CASGRGQNSPLHF.

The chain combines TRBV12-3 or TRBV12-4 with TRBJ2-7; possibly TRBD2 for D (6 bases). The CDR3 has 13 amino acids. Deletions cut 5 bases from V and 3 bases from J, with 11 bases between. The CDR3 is CASSERLDYEQYV. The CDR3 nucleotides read TGTGCCAGCAGTGAACGACTAGACTACGAGCAGTACGTC.

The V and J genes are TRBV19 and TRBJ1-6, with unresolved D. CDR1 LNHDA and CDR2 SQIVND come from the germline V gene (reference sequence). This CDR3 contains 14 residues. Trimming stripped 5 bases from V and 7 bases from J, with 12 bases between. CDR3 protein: CASSETSANSPLHF. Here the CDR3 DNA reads TGTGCCAGTAGTGAGACATCGGCGAATTCACCCCTCCACTTT.

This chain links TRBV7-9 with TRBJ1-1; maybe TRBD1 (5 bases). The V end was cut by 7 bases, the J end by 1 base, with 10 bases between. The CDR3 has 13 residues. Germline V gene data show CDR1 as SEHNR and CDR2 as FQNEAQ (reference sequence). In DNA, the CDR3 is TGTGCCAGCACCATAACAGGGAACACTGAAGCTTTCTTT. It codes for CASTITGNTEAFF.

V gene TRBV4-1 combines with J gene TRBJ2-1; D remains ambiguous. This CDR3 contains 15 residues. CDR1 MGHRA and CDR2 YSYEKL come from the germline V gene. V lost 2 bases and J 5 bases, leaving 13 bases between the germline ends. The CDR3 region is CASSQSSSGNNEQFF. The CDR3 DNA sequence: TGCGCCAGCAGCCAATCCTCCAGTGGCAACAATGAGCAGTTCTTC.

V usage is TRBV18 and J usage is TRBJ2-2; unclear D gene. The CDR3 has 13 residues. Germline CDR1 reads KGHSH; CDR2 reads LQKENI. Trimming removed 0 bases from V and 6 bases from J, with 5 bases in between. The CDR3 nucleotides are TGTGCCAGCTCACCACCGCCAGCCGGGGAGCTGTTTTTT. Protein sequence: CASSPPPAGELFF. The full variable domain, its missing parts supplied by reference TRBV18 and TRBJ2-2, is NAGVMQNPRHLVRRRGQEARLRCSPMKGHSHVYWYRQLPEEGLKFMVYLQKENIIDESGMPKERFSAEFPKEGPSILRIQQVVRGDSAAYFCASSPPPAGELFFGEGSRLTVL.

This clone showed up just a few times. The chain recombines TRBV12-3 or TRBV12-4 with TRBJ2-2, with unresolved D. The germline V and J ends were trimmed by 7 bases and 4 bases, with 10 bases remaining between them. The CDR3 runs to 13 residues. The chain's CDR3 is CASKASGTGELFF. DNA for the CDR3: TGTGCCAGCAAGGCTTCGGGCACCGGGGAGCTGTTTTTT.

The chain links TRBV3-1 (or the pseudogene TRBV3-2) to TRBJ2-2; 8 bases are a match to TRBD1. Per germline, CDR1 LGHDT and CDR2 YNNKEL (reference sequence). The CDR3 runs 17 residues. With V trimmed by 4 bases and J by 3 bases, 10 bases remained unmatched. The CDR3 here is CASSPWTGRADTGELFF. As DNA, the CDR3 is TGTGCCAGCAGCCCATGGACAGGGCGCGCCGACACCGGGGAGCTGTTTTTT.

The CDR3 sequence is CASSLGHRSYEQYF. The CDR3 region has the DNA TGTGCCAGCAGCTTAGGTCACAGGTCCTACGAGCAGTACTTC. J is TRBJ2-7 and V is TRBV7-3, with a weak D call TRBD1 (5 bases). Looked up from germline, CDR1 is SGHTA and CDR2 is FQGTGA. The CDR3 is 14 residues long. Deletions cut 2 bases from V and 1 base from J, with 9 bases between. Filled out from reference TRBV7-3 and TRBJ2-7, the complete variable domain reads GAGVSQTPSNKVTEKGKYVELRCDPISGHTALYWYRQSLGQGPEFLIYFQGTGAADDSGLPNDRFFAVRPEGSVSTLKIQRTERGDSAVYLCASSLGHRSYEQYFGPGTRLTVT.